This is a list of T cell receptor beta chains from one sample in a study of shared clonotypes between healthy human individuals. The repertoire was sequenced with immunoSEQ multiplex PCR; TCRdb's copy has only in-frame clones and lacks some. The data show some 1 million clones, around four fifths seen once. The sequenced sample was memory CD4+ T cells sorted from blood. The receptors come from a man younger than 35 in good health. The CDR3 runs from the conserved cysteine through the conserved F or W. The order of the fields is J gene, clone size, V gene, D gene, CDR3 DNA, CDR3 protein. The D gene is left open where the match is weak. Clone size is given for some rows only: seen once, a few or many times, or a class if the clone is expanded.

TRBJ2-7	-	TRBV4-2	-	TGTGCCAGCAGCCAATCTGGGTCAAGGGCAGAGGGCGAGCAGTACTTC	CASSQSGSRAEGEQYF
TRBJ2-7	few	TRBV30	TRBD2	TGTGCCCTAGCGGGGAACTCCTACGAGCAGTACTTC	CALAGNSYEQYF
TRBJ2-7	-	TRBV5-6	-	TGTGCCAGCAGCTTATGGGGGGCCCTACTTCCAGGCTACGAGCAGTACTTC	CASSLWGALLPGYEQYF
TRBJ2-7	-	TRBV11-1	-	TGTGCCAGCAGCTCCTTCGACTACGAGCAGTACTTC	CASSSFDYEQYF
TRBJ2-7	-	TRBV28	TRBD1	TGTGCCAGCAGCCCCCCAGGGGGCCAGCCGAGGATCTACGAGCAGTACTTC	CASSPPGGQPRIYEQYF
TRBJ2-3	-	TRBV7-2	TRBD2	TGTGCCAGCAACTATGATCCGGGACTAGCGGGAGGGCCAACAGATACGCAGTATTTT	CASNYDPGLAGGPTDTQYF
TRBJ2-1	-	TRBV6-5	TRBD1	TGTGCCAGCAGCAAACAGGGGCGCGATGAGCAGTTCTTC	CASSKQGRDEQFF
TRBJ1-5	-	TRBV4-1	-	TGCGCCAGCAGCCAAGCTGGGGGTGACCATCAGCCCCAGCATTTT	CASSQAGGDHQPQHF
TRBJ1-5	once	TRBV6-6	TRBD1	TGTGCCAGCACAGACAAGCAGGGGGTCGTCAATCAGCCCCAGCATTTT	CASTDKQGVVNQPQHF
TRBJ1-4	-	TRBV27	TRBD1	TGTGCCAGCAGGAAACAGGGGGCGAATGAAAAACTGTTTTTT	CASRKQGANEKLFF
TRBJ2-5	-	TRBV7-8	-	TGTGCCAGCAGCTTGAGGGGGGGGGAAGAGACCCAGTACTTC	CASSLRGGEETQYF
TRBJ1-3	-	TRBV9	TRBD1	TGTGCCAGCAGCGACAGGGGTGTAGGAAACACCATATATTTT	CASSDRGVGNTIYF
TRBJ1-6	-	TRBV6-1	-	TGTGCCAGCACCCTGACAGGTTCAATTCCACCCCTCCACTTT	CASTLTGSIPPLHF
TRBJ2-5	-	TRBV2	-	TGTGCCAGCAGCTCCCACTGGGGGCAAGAGACCCAGTACTTC	CASSSHWGQETQYF
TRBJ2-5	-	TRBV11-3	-	TGTGCCAGCAGCTCCGGTGACCCACAAGAGACCCAGTACTTC	CASSSGDPQETQYF
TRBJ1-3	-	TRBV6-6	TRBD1	TGTGCCAGCAGTACTGGGACAGGGGGTGACACCATATATTTT	CASSTGTGGDTIYF
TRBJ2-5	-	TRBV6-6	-	TGTGCCAGCAGTTACCAGGGGGAGACCCAGTACTTC	CASSYQGETQYF
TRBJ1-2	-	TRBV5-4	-	TGTGCCAGCAGGGGGACCCTAGATAGGGATGGCTACACCTTC	CASRGTLDRDGYTF
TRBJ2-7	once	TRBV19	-	TGTGCCAGTAGTGAAAGGACGTTCTACGAGCAGTACTTC	CASSERTFYEQYF
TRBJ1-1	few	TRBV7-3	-	TGTGCCAGCATGGGACGGGAGAACACTGAAGCTTTCTTT	CASMGRENTEAFF
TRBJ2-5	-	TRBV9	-	TGTGCCAGCAGCCCCCGGTTCGGGGAGGAGACCCAGTACTTC	CASSPRFGEETQYF
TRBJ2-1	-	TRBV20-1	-	TGCAGTGCTTCAATATACAATGAGCAGTTCTTC	CSASIYNEQFF
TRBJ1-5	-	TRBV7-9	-	TGTGCCAGCAGCTTAGTTCGCGCAGACGGCAATCAGCCCCAGCATTTT	CASSLVRADGNQPQHF
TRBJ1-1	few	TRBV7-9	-	TGTGCCAGCAGCTTCGGGCCGTTCACTGAAGCTTTCTTT	CASSFGPFTEAFF
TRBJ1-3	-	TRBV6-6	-	TGTGCCACCATAAGCGGAAACACCATATATTTT	CATISGNTIYF
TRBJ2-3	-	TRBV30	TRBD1	TGTGCCTGGAGACTCCGGGACAGACAGATAGATACGCAGTATTTT	CAWRLRDRQIDTQYF
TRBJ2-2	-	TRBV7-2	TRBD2	TGTGCCAGCAGCGCCTGGGGGAGTAGCGGGAGTTTGACCGGGGAGCTGTTTTTT	CASSAWGSSGSLTGELFF
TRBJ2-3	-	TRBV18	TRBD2	TGTGCCAGCTCACCCTATGGCAAGACTAGCGGGATAGGCACAGATACGCAGTATTTT	CASSPYGKTSGIGTDTQYF
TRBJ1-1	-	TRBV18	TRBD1	TGTGCCAGCTCACCATACCCGGGACAGGGGATGGGCACTGAAGCTTTCTTT	CASSPYPGQGMGTEAFF
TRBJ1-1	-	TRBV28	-	TGTGCCAGCAGTTCCGGGGGCGCGATGAACACTGAAGCTTTCTTT	CASSSGGAMNTEAFF
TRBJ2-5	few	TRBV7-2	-	TGTGCCAGCAGCTACCTCGGGCAGGGCGTGACCCAGTACTTC	CASSYLGQGVTQYF
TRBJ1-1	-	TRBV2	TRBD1	TGTGCCAGCATGTGGGACAGCGTCATGAACACTGAAGCTTTCTTT	CASMWDSVMNTEAFF
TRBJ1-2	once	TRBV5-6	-	TGTGCCAGCAGCTTAACCGGGCAGGGGAGTTCTGGTGGCTACACCTTC	CASSLTGQGSSGGYTF
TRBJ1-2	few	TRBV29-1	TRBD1	TGCAGCGTTACCGGGACAGGCAACTATGGCTACACCTTC	CSVTGTGNYGYTF
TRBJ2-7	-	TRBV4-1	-	TGCGCCAGCAGCCAAGTCCCCAATGGCGAGCAGTACTTC	CASSQVPNGEQYF
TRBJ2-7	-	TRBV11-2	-	TGTGCCAGCAGCTTCAGGGGGGACGAGCAGTACTTC	CASSFRGDEQYF
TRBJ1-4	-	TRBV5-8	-	TGTGCCAGCAGCTTTGGTCCTACTAATGAAAAACTGTTTTTT	CASSFGPTNEKLFF
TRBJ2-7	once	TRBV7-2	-	TGTGCCAGCGGAACCGGGACCCCTCCCTACGAGCAGTACTTC	CASGTGTPPYEQYF
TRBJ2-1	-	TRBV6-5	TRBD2	TGTGCCAGCAGTTACAAGCGGGAGTATGGTGAGCAGTTCTTC	CASSYKREYGEQFF
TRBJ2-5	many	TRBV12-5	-	TGTGCTAGTGGTTTGTTTGGGGAGACCCAGTACTTC	CASGLFGETQYF
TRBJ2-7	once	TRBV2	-	TGTGCCAGCAGTATTAAGGACGAGCAGTACTTC	CASSIKDEQYF
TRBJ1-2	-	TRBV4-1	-	TGCGCCAGCAGCTCCAACGTCTATGGCTACACCTTC	CASSSNVYGYTF
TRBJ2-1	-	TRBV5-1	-	TGCGCCAGCAGCCCTCCGGGCGATGAGCAGTTCTTC	CASSPPGDEQFF
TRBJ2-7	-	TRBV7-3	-	TGTGCCAGCAGCTTAAGTGCTACGGGGGCCGGCTCCTACGAGCAGTACTTC	CASSLSATGAGSYEQYF